This T cell receptor beta chain originates from a study of blood T cell repertoires in COVID-19. The overall study: There were acute and convalescent COVID-19 samples, and they came from the United States, Italy and Spain. PBMCs, B-cell-depleted T cells, or T cells provided the cDNA or gDNA that made up the material.

This clone was detected only a few times. Original analysis: Estimation of nucleated cell counts relied on the amplification of reference gene primers. Repertoires were generated with immunoSEQ multiplex PCR, while TCRdb's copy carries only in-frame clones and drops some. The V and J calls and clone size are taken from that table; D and trimming were inferred from the DNA. Of 250,000 to 300,000 clones in the sample, 65% to 85% were seen once. The CDR3 consists of 14 residues. V lost 5 bases and J 2 bases, leaving 13 bases between the germline ends. Looked up from germline, CDR1 is MDHEN and CDR2 is SYDVKM.

The sequencing sample was made of peripheral blood. The chain has TRBV28 and TRBJ2-7, with a tentative D call TRBD2 (6 bases). This sequence originates from a man older than 75 with acute or convalescent COVID-19. CDR3 nucleotide sequence: TGTGCCAGCAGTCTCCGGGAGAGGGCCTACGAGCAGTACTTC. Its translation is CASSLRERAYEQYF.